A selection of T cell receptor beta chains follows, all from one sample in a study of cytomegalovirus exposure and HLA in healthy donors. Here immunoSEQ multiplex PCR was the method, and the copy in TCRdb shows in-frame clones only, minus some. The sample carries roughly 80,000 clones, approximately 91% recorded once. Sequencing used PBMCs. These receptors originate from a man between 25 and 39 years old in good health and CMV-seronegative. The CDR3 runs from the conserved cysteine through the conserved F or W. D genes are given only for firm matches. Not every row has a clone size; where given, it reads once, few, many or a size class.

j_call: TRBJ1-2; clone_size: .; v_call: TRBV6-1; d_call: .; cdr3_aa: CASNFWQATYGYTF; cdr3_nt: TGTGCCAGCAATTTTTGGCAGGCCACCTATGGCTACACCTTC
j_call: TRBJ2-5; clone_size: .; v_call: TRBV5-1; d_call: .; cdr3_aa: CASSLPLETQYF; cdr3_nt: TGCGCCAGCAGCCTCCCCCTGGAGACCCAGTACTTC
j_call: TRBJ1-5; clone_size: .; v_call: TRBV6-1; d_call: .; cdr3_aa: CASSGTGSNQPQHF; cdr3_nt: TGTGCCAGCAGTGGAACAGGGAGCAATCAGCCCCAGCATTTT
j_call: TRBJ1-5; clone_size: .; v_call: TRBV6-1; d_call: .; cdr3_aa: CASSDRARVGPQHF; cdr3_nt: TGTGCCAGCAGTGACAGGGCACGCGTGGGGCCCCAGCATTTT
j_call: TRBJ1-2; clone_size: .; v_call: TRBV13; d_call: TRBD1; cdr3_aa: CASSPPLYDRGFGYTF; cdr3_nt: TGTGCCAGCAGCCCCCCATTGTATGACAGGGGTTTTGGCTACACCTTC
j_call: TRBJ1-1; clone_size: once; v_call: TRBV15; d_call: TRBD1; cdr3_aa: CATSGNRDRGYNTEAFF; cdr3_nt: TGTGCCACCAGCGGAAACCGGGACAGGGGATACAATACTGAAGCTTTCTTT
j_call: TRBJ2-7; clone_size: .; v_call: TRBV7-8; d_call: TRBD2; cdr3_aa: CASSRQTSGSYEQYF; cdr3_nt: TGTGCCAGCAGTCGCCAGACTAGCGGGAGCTACGAGCAGTACTTC
j_call: TRBJ2-1; clone_size: .; v_call: TRBV7-2; d_call: TRBD2; cdr3_aa: CASSNWEGTSGAYNEQFF; cdr3_nt: TGTGCCAGCAGCAACTGGGAGGGGACTAGCGGGGCCTACAATGAGCAGTTCTTC
j_call: TRBJ2-5; clone_size: .; v_call: TRBV27; d_call: TRBD2; cdr3_aa: CASSLRWRGGEETQYF; cdr3_nt: TGTGCCAGCAGTTTACGTTGGCGGGGGGGCGAAGAGACCCAGTACTTC
j_call: TRBJ2-6; clone_size: .; v_call: TRBV29-1; d_call: .; cdr3_aa: CSVTGERGSGANVLTF; cdr3_nt: TGCAGCGTAACAGGAGAACGAGGCTCTGGGGCCAACGTCCTGACTTTC
j_call: TRBJ2-3; clone_size: .; v_call: TRBV28; d_call: .; cdr3_aa: CASSSTRLEDTQYF; cdr3_nt: TGTGCCAGCAGTAGTACTAGGTTGGAAGATACGCAGTATTTT
j_call: TRBJ2-1; clone_size: .; v_call: TRBV7-8; d_call: TRBD2; cdr3_aa: CASSWERGSYNEQFF; cdr3_nt: TGTGCCAGCAGCTGGGAGCGGGGATCCTACAATGAGCAGTTCTTC
j_call: TRBJ2-6; clone_size: once; v_call: TRBV7-2; d_call: .; cdr3_aa: CASSRGSGANVLTF; cdr3_nt: TGTGCCAGCAGCCGGGGGTCTGGGGCCAACGTCCTGACTTTC
j_call: TRBJ2-3; clone_size: .; v_call: TRBV9; d_call: .; cdr3_aa: CASSSRDTQYF; cdr3_nt: TGTGCCAGCAGCTCGCGAGATACGCAGTATTTT